This T cell receptor (beta chain) was identified in a study of blood T cell repertoires in COVID-19. Study-wide background: The United States, Italy and Spain supplied acute and convalescent COVID-19 samples. Sample material is recorded as cDNA or gDNA derived from T cells, B-cell-depleted T cells, or PBMCs.

Only in-frame clones appear in the TCRdb table, and some are missing; sequencing was by immunoSEQ multiplex PCR. The sample records over 250,000 clones, approximately 90% being singletons. Before being deemed recovered, Cohort 3 donors had two negative PCRs, clearance, or symptom resolution. The clonotype originates from a woman in her 50s who had recovered from COVID-19. Sequenced: PBMCs or T cells enriched from blood (not recorded which).

This CDR3 is CASSPDPDRLIEQFF. The CDR3 DNA reads as TGTGCCAGCAGCCCGGATCCTGACAGACTGATTGAGCAGTTCTTC. The chain couples TRBV9 to TRBJ2-1, with TRBD1 as a possible D gene (5 bases). The CDR3 loop spans 15 amino acids. V was shortened by 4 bases and J by 9 bases, with 20 bases between the two germline ends. CDR1 and CDR2 (germline): SGDLS, YYNGEE.